This T cell receptor beta chain was sequenced during a study of beta chain features in type 1 diabetes. Overall study results and limits: When Type 1 diabetes patients were examined, their TCRB CDR3s proved moderately but significantly shorter in all four CD4+ subsets.

Expressed TCRB transcripts were sequenced, since all the RNA that had been isolated was reverse transcribed. TCRdb keeps only in-frame clones here, not all; method: immunoSEQ multiplex PCR. This table has more than 250,000 clones, around 24% appearing once. This clone was found a few times. Antigen specificity is unknown. Germline CDR1 and CDR2: LNHDA and SQIVND (reference sequence). V was pared by 5 bases and J by 9 bases, with 11 bases of the junction left unmatched. The CDR3 length is 15 residues. This clonotype originated in a woman aged 25 to 39 with type 1 diabetes. The rearrangement uses TRBV19 and TRBJ2-1; 9 nucleotides agree with TRBD2. Input material: naive CD4+ T cells from blood. The CDR3 DNA follows: TGTGCCAGTAGTCAAGGGACTAGCCAGGATGGTGAGCAGTTCTTC. The encoded protein is CASSQGTSQDGEQFF.